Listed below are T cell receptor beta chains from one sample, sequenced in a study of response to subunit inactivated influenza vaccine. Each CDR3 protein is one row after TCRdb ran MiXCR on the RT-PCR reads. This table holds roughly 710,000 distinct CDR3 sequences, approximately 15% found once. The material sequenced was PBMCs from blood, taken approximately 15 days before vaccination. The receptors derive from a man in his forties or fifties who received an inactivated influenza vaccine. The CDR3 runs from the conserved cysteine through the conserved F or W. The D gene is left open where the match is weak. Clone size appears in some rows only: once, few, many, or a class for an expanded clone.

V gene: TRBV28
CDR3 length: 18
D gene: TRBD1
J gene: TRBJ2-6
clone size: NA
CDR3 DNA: TGTGCCAGCAGTTTTTCAGGGGGAATAATGCCTGGGGCCAACGTCCTGACTTTC
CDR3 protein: CASSFSGGIMPGANVLTF

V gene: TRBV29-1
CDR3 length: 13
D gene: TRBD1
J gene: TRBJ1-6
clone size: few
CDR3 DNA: TGCAGCGTTAAAGACAGGGTAGGGTCACCCCTCCACTTT
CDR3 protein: CSVKDRVGSPLHF

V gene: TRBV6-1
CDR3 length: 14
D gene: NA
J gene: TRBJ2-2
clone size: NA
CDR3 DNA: TGTGCCAGCATGGGAACTCCCCCGGCCGGGGAGCTGTTTTTT
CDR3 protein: CASMGTPPAGELFF

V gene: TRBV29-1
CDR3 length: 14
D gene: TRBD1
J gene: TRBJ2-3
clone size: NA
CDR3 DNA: TGCAGCGTTTCCGTGACAGGGTATTCAGATACGCAGTATTTT
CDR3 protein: CSVSVTGYSDTQYF

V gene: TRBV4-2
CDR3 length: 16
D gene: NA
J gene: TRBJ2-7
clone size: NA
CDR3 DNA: TGTGCCAGCAGCCAAGGAACCGGGACGGGGGCCTACGAGCAGTACTTC
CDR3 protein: CASSQGTGTGAYEQYF

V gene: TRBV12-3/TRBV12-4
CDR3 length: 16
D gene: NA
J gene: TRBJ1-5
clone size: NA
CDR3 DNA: TGTGCCAGCAGTCCCGGAGGGGGGCGAGGCAATCAGCCCCAGCATTTT
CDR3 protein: CASSPGGGRGNQPQHF

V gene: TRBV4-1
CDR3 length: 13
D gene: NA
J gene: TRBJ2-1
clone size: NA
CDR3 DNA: TGCGCCAGCAGCCAGGACGACCTCAGTGAGCAGTTCTTC
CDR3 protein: CASSQDDLSEQFF

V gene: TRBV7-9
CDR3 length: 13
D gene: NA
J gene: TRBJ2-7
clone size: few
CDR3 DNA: TGTGCCAGCAGCTTGAACAGTATCTACGAGCAGTACTTC
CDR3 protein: CASSLNSIYEQYF

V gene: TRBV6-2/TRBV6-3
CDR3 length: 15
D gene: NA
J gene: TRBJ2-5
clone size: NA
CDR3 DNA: TGTGCCAGCAGTTATGGAGGGAGAGACCAAGAGACCCAGTACTTC
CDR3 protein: CASSYGGRDQETQYF

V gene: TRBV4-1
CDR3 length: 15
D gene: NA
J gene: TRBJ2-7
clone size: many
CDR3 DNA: TGCGCCAGCAGCCAAGATCAAGTAAGATACTACGAGCAGTACTTC
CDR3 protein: CASSQDQVRYYEQYF

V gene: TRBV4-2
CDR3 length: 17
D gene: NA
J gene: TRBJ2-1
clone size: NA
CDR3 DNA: TGTGCCAGCAGCCAAGATTTAGCCCGGAGTGCGTCAAATGAGCAGTTCTTC
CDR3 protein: CASSQDLARSASNEQFF

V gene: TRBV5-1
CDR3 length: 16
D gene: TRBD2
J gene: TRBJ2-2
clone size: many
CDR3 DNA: TGCGCCAGCAGCTTGCTAGCGGGGCCAAACACCGGGGAGCTGTTTTTT
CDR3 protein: CASSLLAGPNTGELFF

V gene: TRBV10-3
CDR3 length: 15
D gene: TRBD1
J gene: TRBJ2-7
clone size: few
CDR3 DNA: TGTGCCATCAGTGAGCCGACAGGGTCGAGCTACGAGCAGTACTTC
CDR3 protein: CAISEPTGSSYEQYF

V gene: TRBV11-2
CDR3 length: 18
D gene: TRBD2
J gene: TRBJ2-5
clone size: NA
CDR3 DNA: TGTGCCAGCAGCCGCGGGACTAGCGGACTATCGATTCAAGAGACCCAGTACTTC
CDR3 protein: CASSRGTSGLSIQETQYF

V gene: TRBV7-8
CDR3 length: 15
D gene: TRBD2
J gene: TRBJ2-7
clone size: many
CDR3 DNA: TGTGCCAGCAGCCCCTCCGGGACTAGCAGCCACGAGCAGTACTTC
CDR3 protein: CASSPSGTSSHEQYF

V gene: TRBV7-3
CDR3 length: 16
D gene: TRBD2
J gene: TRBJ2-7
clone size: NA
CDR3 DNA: TGTGCCAGCAGCTTAGTAAGGACTAGCGGCCCCTACGAGCAGTACTTC
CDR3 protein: CASSLVRTSGPYEQYF

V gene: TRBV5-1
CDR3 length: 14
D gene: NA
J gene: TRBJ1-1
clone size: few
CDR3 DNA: TGCGCCAGTGCGACCCAGGGTCGACACACTGAAGCTTTCTTT
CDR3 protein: CASATQGRHTEAFF

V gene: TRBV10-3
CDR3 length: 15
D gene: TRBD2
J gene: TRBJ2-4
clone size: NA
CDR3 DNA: TGTGCCACCCTTGCTAGCGGGGGATCGGGGAACATTCAGTACTTC
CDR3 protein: CATLASGGSGNIQYF

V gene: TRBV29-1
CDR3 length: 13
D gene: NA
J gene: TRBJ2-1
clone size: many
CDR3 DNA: TGCAGCGTTGGACGGAGCTCCTACAATGAGCAGTTCTTC
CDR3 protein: CSVGRSSYNEQFF

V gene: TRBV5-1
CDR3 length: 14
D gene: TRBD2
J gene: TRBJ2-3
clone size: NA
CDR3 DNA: TGCGCCAGCTATCCGGGGGGGCTTCCAGATACGCAGTATTTT
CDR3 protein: CASYPGGLPDTQYF

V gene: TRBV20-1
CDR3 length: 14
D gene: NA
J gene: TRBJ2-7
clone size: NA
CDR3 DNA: TGCAGTGCTAGAGCCCCTAGCGTACTCTACGAGCAGTACTTC
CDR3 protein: CSARAPSVLYEQYF

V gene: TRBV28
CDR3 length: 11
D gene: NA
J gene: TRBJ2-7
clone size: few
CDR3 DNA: TGTGCCAGCAGTTACCCTCAGGGGCAGTACTTC
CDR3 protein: CASSYPQGQYF

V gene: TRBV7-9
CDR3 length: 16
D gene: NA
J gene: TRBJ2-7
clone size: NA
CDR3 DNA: TGTGCCAGCAGCCGAAAACCGGGACTGAGTTTCTACGAGCAGTACTTC
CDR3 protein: CASSRKPGLSFYEQYF

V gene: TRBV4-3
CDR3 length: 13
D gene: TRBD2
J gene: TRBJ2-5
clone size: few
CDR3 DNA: TGCGCCAGCAGCCAAGGAGCGGGGGGGACCCAGTACTTC
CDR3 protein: CASSQGAGGTQYF

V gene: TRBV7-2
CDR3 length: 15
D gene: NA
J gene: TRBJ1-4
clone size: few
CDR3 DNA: TGTGCCAGCAGCCGCTACCAGGGATCTAATGAAAAACTGTTTTTT
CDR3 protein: CASSRYQGSNEKLFF

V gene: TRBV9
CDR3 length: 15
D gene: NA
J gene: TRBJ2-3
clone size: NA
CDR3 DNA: TGTGCCAGCAGCGTATTGGCGGTTAGCACAGATACGCAGTATTTT
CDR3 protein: CASSVLAVSTDTQYF

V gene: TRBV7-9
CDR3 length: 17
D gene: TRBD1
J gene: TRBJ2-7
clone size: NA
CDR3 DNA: TGTGCCAGCAGCTTAGGTCTTGGACAGGGTTATCCCTACGAGCAGTACTTC
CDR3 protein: CASSLGLGQGYPYEQYF

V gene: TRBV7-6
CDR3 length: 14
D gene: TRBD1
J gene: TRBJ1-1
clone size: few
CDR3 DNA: TGTGCCAGCAGCCCCGGGACAGACCGGCCTGAAGCTTTCTTT
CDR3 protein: CASSPGTDRPEAFF

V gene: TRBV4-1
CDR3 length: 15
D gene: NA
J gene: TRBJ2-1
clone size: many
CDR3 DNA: TGCGCCAGCAGCCAAGAAGGTATAGGGGCCAATGAGCAGTTCTTC
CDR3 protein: CASSQEGIGANEQFF

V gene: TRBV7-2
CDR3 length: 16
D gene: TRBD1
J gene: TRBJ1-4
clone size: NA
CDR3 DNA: TGTGCCAGCAGCTTAGGATCTGGGACAGGGCTTGAAAAACTGTTTTTT
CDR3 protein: CASSLGSGTGLEKLFF

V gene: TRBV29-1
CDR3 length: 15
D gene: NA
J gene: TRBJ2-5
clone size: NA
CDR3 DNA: TGCAGCGTTGGAGGGGTTCGGGGGGCGGAAGAGACCCAGTACTTC
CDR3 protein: CSVGGVRGAEETQYF

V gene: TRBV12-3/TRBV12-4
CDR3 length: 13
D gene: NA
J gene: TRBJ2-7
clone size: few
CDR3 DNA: TGTGCCAGCAGTTTACAGACAGCCTACGAGCAGTACTTC
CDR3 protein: CASSLQTAYEQYF

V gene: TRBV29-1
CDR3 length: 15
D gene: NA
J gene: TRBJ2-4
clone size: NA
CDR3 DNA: TGCAGCGTTGGAATTCCCCAGGGTTCCAAAAACATTCAGTACTTC
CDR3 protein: CSVGIPQGSKNIQYF

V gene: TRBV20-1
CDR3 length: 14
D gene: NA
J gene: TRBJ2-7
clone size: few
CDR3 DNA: TGCAGTGCCGAGGATATTGCCCGGGCTTACGAGCAGTACTTC
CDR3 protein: CSAEDIARAYEQYF

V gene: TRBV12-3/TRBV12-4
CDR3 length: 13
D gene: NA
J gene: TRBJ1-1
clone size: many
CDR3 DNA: TGTGCCAGCAGCTCAAGGGGGAACACTGAAGCTTTCTTT
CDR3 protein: CASSSRGNTEAFF

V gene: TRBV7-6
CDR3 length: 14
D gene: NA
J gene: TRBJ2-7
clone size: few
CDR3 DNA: TGTGCCAGCAGCTTAGCCCCCCTTTACTACGAGCAGTACTTC
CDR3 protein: CASSLAPLYYEQYF

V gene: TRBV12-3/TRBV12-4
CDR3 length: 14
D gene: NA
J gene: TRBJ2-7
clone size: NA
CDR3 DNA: TGTGCCAGCAGTCTCGATAGGCTACGTATGGGGCAGTACTTC
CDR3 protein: CASSLDRLRMGQYF

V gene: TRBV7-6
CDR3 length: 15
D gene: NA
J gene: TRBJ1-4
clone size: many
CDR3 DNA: TGTGCCAGCAGCCCCATCTCTGCAACTAATGAAAAACTGTTTTTT
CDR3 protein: CASSPISATNEKLFF

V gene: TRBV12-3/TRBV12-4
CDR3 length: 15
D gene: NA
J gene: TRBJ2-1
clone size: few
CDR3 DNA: TGTGCCAGCAGTTTAGGGACCCCGAGGTCGGGGGAGCAGTTCTTC
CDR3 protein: CASSLGTPRSGEQFF

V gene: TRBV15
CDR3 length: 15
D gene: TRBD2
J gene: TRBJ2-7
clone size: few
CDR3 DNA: TGTGCCACCAGCAGTAGGACTAGAGTAGGCTACGAGCAGTACTTC
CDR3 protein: CATSSRTRVGYEQYF

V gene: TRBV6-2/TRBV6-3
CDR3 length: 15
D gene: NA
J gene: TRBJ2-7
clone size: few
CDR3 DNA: TGTGCCAGCAGCCACGTGGCGGCGGCCGGATACGAGCAGTACTTC
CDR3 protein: CASSHVAAAGYEQYF

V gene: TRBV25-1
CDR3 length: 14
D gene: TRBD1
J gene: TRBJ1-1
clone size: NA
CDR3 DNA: TGTGCCAGCACCCTGGGACAGATGAACACTGAAGCTTTCTTT
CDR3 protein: CASTLGQMNTEAFF

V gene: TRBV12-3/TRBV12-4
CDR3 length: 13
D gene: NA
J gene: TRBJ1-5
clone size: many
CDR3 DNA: TGTGCCAGCAGTACCGAGAGCAATCAGCCCCAGCATTTT
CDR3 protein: CASSTESNQPQHF

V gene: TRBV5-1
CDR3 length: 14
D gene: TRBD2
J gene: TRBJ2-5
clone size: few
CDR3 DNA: TGCGCCAGCAGCAGCGGGACCGCCGGGGAGACCCAGTACTTC
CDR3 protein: CASSSGTAGETQYF

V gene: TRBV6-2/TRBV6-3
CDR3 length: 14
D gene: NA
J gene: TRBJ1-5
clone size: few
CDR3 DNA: TGTGCCAGCACCGGGACGGTGGAGAATCAGCCCCAGCATTTT
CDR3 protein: CASTGTVENQPQHF

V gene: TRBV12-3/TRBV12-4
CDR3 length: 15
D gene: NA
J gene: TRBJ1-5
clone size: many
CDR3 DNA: TGTGCCAGCAGTCGGAGGGGGGACAGCAATCAGCCCCAGCATTTT
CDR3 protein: CASSRRGDSNQPQHF

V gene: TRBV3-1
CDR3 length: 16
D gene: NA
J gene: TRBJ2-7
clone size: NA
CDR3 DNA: TGTGCCAGCAGCCAAGGGCGGCTAGCGCAACCCTACGAGCAGTACTTC
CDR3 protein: CASSQGRLAQPYEQYF

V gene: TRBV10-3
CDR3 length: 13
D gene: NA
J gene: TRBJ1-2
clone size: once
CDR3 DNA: TGTGCCATCAGTGAGTCGGACAGCTATGGCTACACCTTC
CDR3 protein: CAISESDSYGYTF

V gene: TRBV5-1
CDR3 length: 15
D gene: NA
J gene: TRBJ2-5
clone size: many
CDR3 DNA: TGCGCCAGCAGCTTGGTACTCGTCGGGGGAGAGACCCAGTACTTC
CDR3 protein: CASSLVLVGGETQYF

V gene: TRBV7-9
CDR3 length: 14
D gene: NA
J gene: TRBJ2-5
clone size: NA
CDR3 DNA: TGTGCCAGCAGCTTAATCGCGTACCAAGAGACCCAGTACTTC
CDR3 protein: CASSLIAYQETQYF

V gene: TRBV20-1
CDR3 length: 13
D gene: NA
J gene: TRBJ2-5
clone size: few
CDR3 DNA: TGCAGTGCTAGTCTCCCGAGAACAGAGACCCAGTACTTC
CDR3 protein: CSASLPRTETQYF

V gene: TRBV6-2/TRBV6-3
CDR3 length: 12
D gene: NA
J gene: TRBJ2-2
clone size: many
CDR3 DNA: TGTGCCAGCAGCAGGGGGGCCGGGGAGCTGTTTTTT
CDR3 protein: CASSRGAGELFF